This T cell receptor beta chain was sequenced for a study of identical twins. Study-wide findings and caveats: The study found excess low generation probability among twin-shared out-of-frame alpha sequences.

On this clonotype itself: What it binds is unknown.

Each CDR3 protein gets one entry after TCRdb re-called the 5' RACE reads with MiXCR. The sample yields nearly 250,000 distinct CDR3 sequences, 5.5% to 7% seen once. Per the germline V gene, CDR1 is DFQATT and CDR2 is SNEGSKA (reference sequence). V was trimmed by 0 bases and J by 1 base, leaving 10 bases between them. The CDR3 is 14 residues long. The data were also submitted as part of a second study, on yellow fever vaccine responses in identical twins.

The clonotype comes from a woman between 18 and 29 years old in good health. The sample comprised memory (CD45RO+) T cells sorted from blood. The chain is built from TRBV20-1 and TRBJ2-7; D is unclear. CDR3 residues: CSARDLTQSYEQYF. The CDR3 bases are TGCAGTGCTAGAGATTTAACCCAGTCCTACGAGCAGTACTTC.